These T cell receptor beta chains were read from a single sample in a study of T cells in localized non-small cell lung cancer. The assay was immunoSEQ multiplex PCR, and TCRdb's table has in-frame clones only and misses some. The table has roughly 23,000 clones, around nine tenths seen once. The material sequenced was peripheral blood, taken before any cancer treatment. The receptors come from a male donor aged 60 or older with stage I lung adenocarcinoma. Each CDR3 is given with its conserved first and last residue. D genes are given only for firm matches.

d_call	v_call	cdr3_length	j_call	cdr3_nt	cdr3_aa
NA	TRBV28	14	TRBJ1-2	TGTGCCAGCAGTTTAGGCCAGGGAACATATGGCTACACCTTC	CASSLGQGTYGYTF
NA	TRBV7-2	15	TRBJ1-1	TGTGCCAGCAGCCCTCCCGGGAGGGGAGAGGCTGAAGCTTTCTTT	CASSPPGRGEAEAFF
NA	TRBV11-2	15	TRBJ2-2	TGTGCCAGCAGCTTAGATCTGGGTTCAACCGGGGAGCTGTTTTTT	CASSLDLGSTGELFF
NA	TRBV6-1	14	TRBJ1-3	TGTGCCAGCAGTTTGTATGCTGCTGGAAACACCATATATTTT	CASSLYAAGNTIYF
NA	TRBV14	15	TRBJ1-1	TGTGCCAGCAGCGTCAGACAGGTTCCGAACACTGAAGCTTTCTTT	CASSVRQVPNTEAFF
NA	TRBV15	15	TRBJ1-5	TGTGCCACCAGCAGAGATCGGTTTCCGAATCAGCCCCAGCATTTT	CATSRDRFPNQPQHF
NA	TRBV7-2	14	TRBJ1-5	TGTGCCAGCAGCTCGCAATGGGGGGGCCGGTCCCAGCATTTT	CASSSQWGGRSQHF
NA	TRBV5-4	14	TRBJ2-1	TGTGCCAGCAGCTCCTCAGGGGAGAGTGATGAGCAGTTCTTC	CASSSSGESDEQFF
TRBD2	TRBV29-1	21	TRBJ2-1	TGCAGCGTTGAAGAATTTCCCGGGACTAGCGGGAGGACCAGCTCCTACAATGAGCAGTTCTTC	CSVEEFPGTSGRTSSYNEQFF
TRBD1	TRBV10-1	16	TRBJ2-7	TGCGCCAGCAGTGAGTCAGTCAGGGGGCGAATATACGAGCAGTACTTC	CASSESVRGRIYEQYF
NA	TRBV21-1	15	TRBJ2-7	TGTGCCAGCAGCAAATCAGGACAAGTCTCCTACGAGCAGTACTTC	CASSKSGQVSYEQYF
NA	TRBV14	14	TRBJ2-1	TGTGCCAGCAGCCAAGATCTAATTAGGCGGGAGCAGTTCTTC	CASSQDLIRREQFF
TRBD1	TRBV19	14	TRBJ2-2	TGTGCCACTCAGACAGGGGCGGACACCGGGGAGCTGTTTTTT	CATQTGADTGELFF
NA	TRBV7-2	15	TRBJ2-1	TGTGCCAGCAGCTTAGCCAACGGGCAATACAATGAGCAGTTCTTC	CASSLANGQYNEQFF
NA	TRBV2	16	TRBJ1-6	TGTGCCAGCAGTGATCTATACCCGTCCTTTAATTCACCCCTCCACTTT	CASSDLYPSFNSPLHF
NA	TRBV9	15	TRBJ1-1	TGTGCCAGCAGCGTAGGGGGAGGGGCGAACACTGAAGCTTTCTTT	CASSVGGGANTEAFF
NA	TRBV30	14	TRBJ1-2	TGTGCCTGTGCGACAGTTGCGGAGATGGATGGCTACACCTTC	CACATVAEMDGYTF